This TCR beta chain was sequenced during a study of cytomegalovirus exposure and HLA in healthy donors. Study in general: A subsequent analysis stated that the approximately 120 validation repertoires were run on the same platform as the roughly 620 first-cohort repertoires. Notes on the study in general: Usually a TCR sequence was rare, but some public TCRs were found in many donors. A few of the chains that were CMV-associated were confirmed in vitro to be specific for CMV antigens.

Points on this clone: As yet, its antigen is unknown.

The germline V gene encodes CDR1 SGHDT and CDR2 YYEEEE. CDR3 size: 15 residues. V lost 1 base and J lost 9; bases outside the gene matches: 11. The table came from immunoSEQ multiplex PCR; TCRdb's copy has only in-frame clones and leaves some out. The sample consists of 50,000 to 65,000 clones, 80% to 90% of them appearing once. The chain is built from TRBV5-6 and TRBJ1-1, with 8 bases lining up with TRBD1. The receptor comes from a woman aged 18 to 35 in good health and CMV-seronegative. Sequenced input: PBMCs. The DNA of the CDR3 is TGTGCCAGCAGCTTGAGGGTGGCCGGGACAGGCAAAGCTTTCTTT. It translates to CASSLRVAGTGKAFF.